This is a list of T cell receptor beta chains from one sample in a study of blood T cells in healthy people across ages. TCRdb re-called the 5' RACE reads with MiXCR, one entry per CDR3 protein. The table has roughly 2 million distinct CDR3 sequences, approximately 50% seen once. The sequenced material came from blood. Receptors were obtained from a woman aged 40 to 55 in good health. Both conserved end residues are part of each CDR3. Each record gives: CDR3 protein, CDR3 DNA, D gene, clone size, J gene, CDR3 length, V gene. A D gene is named only where the DNA matches it firmly. Clone size is shown for a subset of rows, as once, few, many or a class of expanded clone.

CDR3aa: CASSFGGAKLYGYTF
CDR3nt: TGTGCCAGCAGCTTTGGGGGGGCGAAGCTATATGGCTACACCTTC
d_gene: -
abundance: -
j_gene: TRBJ1-2
len: 15
v_gene: TRBV11-2

CDR3aa: CASSQARGGAETQYF
CDR3nt: TGTGCCAGCAGCCAAGCGAGGGGGGGCGCGGAGACCCAGTACTTC
d_gene: -
abundance: once
j_gene: TRBJ2-5
len: 15
v_gene: TRBV14

CDR3aa: CASSKGQMNSPLHF
CDR3nt: TGTGCCAGCAGCAAGGGACAGATGAATTCACCCCTCCACTTT
d_gene: TRBD1
abundance: -
j_gene: TRBJ1-6
len: 14
v_gene: TRBV12-3/TRBV12-4

CDR3aa: CASSDWTSLGEQFF
CDR3nt: TGTGCCAGCAGCGACTGGACTAGCCTTGGTGAGCAGTTCTTC
d_gene: TRBD2
abundance: once
j_gene: TRBJ2-1
len: 14
v_gene: TRBV11-2

CDR3aa: CASSQATGTSTDTQYF
CDR3nt: TGTGCCAGCAGCCAAGCGACAGGGACTAGCACAGATACGCAGTATTTT
d_gene: -
abundance: -
j_gene: TRBJ2-3
len: 16
v_gene: TRBV4-2

CDR3aa: CASSPGTFSEDEQFF
CDR3nt: TGTGCCAGCAGCCCCGGGACATTTTCTGAGGATGAGCAGTTCTTC
d_gene: -
abundance: -
j_gene: TRBJ2-1
len: 15
v_gene: TRBV12-3/TRBV12-4

CDR3aa: CSAGDGGAGYGYTF
CDR3nt: TGCAGTGCTGGGGATGGGGGGGCAGGCTATGGCTACACCTTC
d_gene: -
abundance: -
j_gene: TRBJ1-2
len: 14
v_gene: TRBV20-1

CDR3aa: CASSLHRGERDEQYF
CDR3nt: TGCGCCAGCAGCTTGCACAGGGGCGAGCGGGACGAGCAGTACTTC
d_gene: -
abundance: few
j_gene: TRBJ2-7
len: 15
v_gene: TRBV5-1

CDR3aa: CASSQLPGQGPSDEQYF
CDR3nt: TGCGCCAGCAGCCAGCTGCCGGGACAGGGACCATCCGATGAGCAGTACTTC
d_gene: TRBD1
abundance: -
j_gene: TRBJ2-5
len: 17
v_gene: TRBV4-3

CDR3aa: CASSATGVNGLETQYF
CDR3nt: TGTGCCAGCAGTGCGACAGGGGTGAATGGACTTGAGACCCAGTACTTC
d_gene: TRBD1
abundance: -
j_gene: TRBJ2-5
len: 16
v_gene: TRBV28

CDR3aa: CSAREMTGSNQPQHF
CDR3nt: TGCAGTGCTAGAGAGATGACAGGGAGCAATCAGCCCCAGCATTTT
d_gene: TRBD1
abundance: few
j_gene: TRBJ1-5
len: 15
v_gene: TRBV20-1

CDR3aa: CSARGSQPGANVLTF
CDR3nt: TGCAGTGCTAGAGGGTCCCAGCCTGGGGCCAACGTCCTGACTTTC
d_gene: -
abundance: -
j_gene: TRBJ2-6
len: 15
v_gene: TRBV20-1

CDR3aa: CASSFQSDTQYF
CDR3nt: TGTGCCAGCAGCTTTCAGTCAGATACGCAGTATTTT
d_gene: -
abundance: -
j_gene: TRBJ2-3
len: 12
v_gene: TRBV7-2

CDR3aa: CASSPGYANNEQFF
CDR3nt: TGCGCCAGCAGCCCGGGGTACGCCAACAATGAGCAGTTCTTC
d_gene: -
abundance: few
j_gene: TRBJ2-1
len: 14
v_gene: TRBV4-3

CDR3aa: CASSLSYTASGSNEQFF
CDR3nt: TGTGCCAGCAGTTTATCCTACACGGCTAGCGGGAGCAATGAGCAGTTCTTC
d_gene: TRBD2
abundance: -
j_gene: TRBJ2-1
len: 17
v_gene: TRBV28

CDR3aa: CASSTGWAEAFF
CDR3nt: TGTGCCAGCAGTACCGGGTGGGCTGAAGCTTTCTTT
d_gene: -
abundance: -
j_gene: TRBJ1-1
len: 12
v_gene: TRBV28

CDR3aa: CASSFTQGQPQHF
CDR3nt: TGTGCCAGCAGTTTCACACAGGGGCAGCCCCAGCATTTT
d_gene: TRBD1
abundance: -
j_gene: TRBJ1-5
len: 13
v_gene: TRBV6-5